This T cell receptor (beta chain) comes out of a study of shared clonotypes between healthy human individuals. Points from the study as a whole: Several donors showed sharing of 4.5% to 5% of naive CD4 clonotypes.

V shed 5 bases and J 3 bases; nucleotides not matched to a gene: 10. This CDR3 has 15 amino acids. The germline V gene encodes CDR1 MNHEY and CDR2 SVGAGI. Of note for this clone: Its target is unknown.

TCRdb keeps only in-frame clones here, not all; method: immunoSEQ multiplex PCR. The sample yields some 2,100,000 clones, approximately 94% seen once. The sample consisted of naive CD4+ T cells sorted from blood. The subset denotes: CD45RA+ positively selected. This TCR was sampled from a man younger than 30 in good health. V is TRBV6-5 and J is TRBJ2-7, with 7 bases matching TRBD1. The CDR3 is CASSHGQEYFYEQYF. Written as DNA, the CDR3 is TGTGCCAGCAGTCACGGACAGGAATACTTCTACGAGCAGTACTTC.